One and the same sample provided the 22 T cell receptor beta chains below, sequenced in a study of early T cells in non-severe SARS-CoV-2 infection. TCRdb processed the 5' RACE reads anew with MiXCR; each CDR3 protein has one entry. This sample carries approximately 57,000 distinct CDR3 sequences, 9.5% to 15% of them seen once, and the ten largest clones take 1.4%. Sequenced: whole blood. All receptors derive from an adult who was a healthcare worker with PCR-confirmed SARS-CoV-2 infection or an uninfected control (not recorded which).

This clonotype was seen at least ten times. CDR3 loop: CAISGDAATDTQYF. CDR3 bases: TGTGCCATCAGCGGGGACGCTGCCACAGATACGCAGTATTTT. This sequence joins TRBV10-3 and TRBJ2-3; D may match TRBD1 or TRBD2 (5 bases each). Looked up from germline, CDR1 is ENHRY and CDR2 is SYGVKD. The CDR3 sequence is 14 residues long. Trimming left V 6 bases short and J 2 bases short, with 12 bases between.

This clonotype appeared many times. CDR3 amino acids: CSAELGDGTDTQYF. The CDR3 nucleotides are TGCAGTGCTGAACTAGGGGATGGCACAGATACGCAGTATTTT. The chain has TRBV20-1 and TRBJ2-3; D is tentatively TRBD1 or TRBD2 (5 bases each). This CDR3 contains 14 residues. The V gene's germline CDR1 is DFQATT and CDR2 SNEGSKA (reference sequence). Trimming left V 5 bases short and J 1 base short, with 13 bases between.

This sequence joins TRBV7-3 and TRBJ2-3, with D possibly TRBD2 on 7 matching bases. The germline gives CDR1 SGHTA, CDR2 FQGTGA. The CDR3 runs to 17 residues. Trimming pared 2 bases from V and 3 bases from J, leaving 18 bases between. The CDR3 DNA reads TGTGCCAGCAGCTTAGGTCTTCGGGCGGGGGCAACAGATACGCAGTATTTT. Its protein product is CASSLGLRAGATDTQYF.

This clonotype was detected only a few times. The rearrangement uses TRBV3-1 and TRBJ2-3; D could derive from TRBD1 or TRBD2 (6 bases each). CDR1 is LGHDT, CDR2 YNNKEL, per germline (reference sequence). V lost 3 bases to trimming and J lost 2 bases, with 12 bases between them. The CDR3 runs 15 residues. The CDR3 region has the DNA TGTGCCAGCAGCCATCTGGGGGGCCTCACAGATACGCAGTATTTT. As protein: CASSHLGGLTDTQYF.

This clonotype was seen ten or more times. V usage is TRBV19 and J usage is TRBJ2-2, with 9 positions matching TRBD1. CDR1 and CDR2 (germline): LNHDA, SQIVND (reference sequence). The CDR3 totals 14 residues. V lost 6 bases to trimming and J lost 2 bases; unmatched junction nucleotides: 1. The CDR3 loop reads CASRTGGNTGELFF. The CDR3 DNA sequence: TGTGCCAGTAGAACAGGGGGCAACACCGGGGAGCTGTTTTTT. The whole variable domain, remainder taken from reference TRBV19 and TRBJ2-2, is DGGITQSPKYLFRKEGQNVTLSCEQNLNHDAMYWYRQDPGQGLRLIYYSQIVNDFQKGDIAEGYSVSREKKESFPLTVTSAQKNPTAFYLCASRTGGNTGELFFGEGSRLTVL.

Ten or more counts support this clonotype. The chain is built from TRBV15 and TRBJ1-2; no clear D gene. CDR1 is LNHNV and CDR2 is YYDKDF in the germline V gene (reference sequence). The V gene lost 0 bases and the J gene lost 10 bases, with 15 bases spanning the gap. This CDR3 is built from 14 residues. As DNA, the CDR3 is TGTGCCACCAGCAGAGAAACGCCGGAAGGTGACTACACCTTC. Encoded protein: CATSRETPEGDYTF.

This clonotype has ten or more counts. V is TRBV5-1 and J is TRBJ2-1, with TRBD1 identical over 8 bases. The CDR3 is 13 amino acids. CDR1 and CDR2 (germline): SGHRS, YFSETQ. V was pared by 6 bases and J by 3 bases, with 2 bases of the junction left unmatched. CDR3 loop: CASTQGGYNEQFF. CDR3 DNA sequence: TGCGCCAGCACACAGGGGGGCTACAATGAGCAGTTCTTC.

The chain carries TRBV5-1 and TRBJ1-6; weak D call: TRBD1 (5 bases). Germline V CDR1 and CDR2: SGHRS, YFSETQ. Trimming stripped 0 bases from V and 5 bases from J, with 9 bases between. CDR3 length equals 15 residues. The CDR3 nucleotides read TGCGCCAGCAGCTTGGCGGGACGGGATAATTCACCCCTCCACTTT. This sequence encodes CASSLAGRDNSPLHF.

The chain couples TRBV3-1 to TRBJ2-5; TRBD2 might be the D (6 bases). Germline CDR1 and CDR2: LGHDT and YNNKEL (reference sequence). The V and J ends lost 1 base and 8 bases respectively, with 20 bases between them. CDR3 length: 16 residues. This chain's CDR3 is CASSQGALLAVGTQYF. The CDR3 DNA is TGTGCCAGCAGCCAAGGCGCCCTACTAGCCGTCGGCACCCAGTACTTC.

This clonotype occurred many times. The rearrangement links TRBV18 to TRBJ2-5, with D unresolved. V was clipped by 2 bases and J by 4 bases, with 8 bases between them. Germline V gene sequence: CDR1 KGHSH, CDR2 LQKENI. This CDR3 comprises 13 residues. In DNA form, the CDR3 reads TGTGCCAGCTCACCAACGACCCGAGAGACCCAGTACTTC. It codes for CASSPTTRETQYF.

This clonotype was recorded once. V and J are TRBV7-9 and TRBJ2-5; 9 bases line up with TRBD1. Germline V gene data show CDR1 as SEHNR and CDR2 as FQNEAQ (reference sequence). The CDR3 covers 16 residues. The V gene end was trimmed by 4 bases and the J gene end by 1 base; junction bases not matched to a gene: 7. The CDR3 is CASSSRDRVPQETQYF. The CDR3 DNA is TGTGCCAGCAGCTCACGGGACAGGGTCCCCCAAGAGACCCAGTACTTC.

In its sample, this clonotype was seen many times. This chain joins TRBV11-2 and TRBJ2-7, with D unclear. V was pared by 5 bases and J by 3 bases, with 11 bases between. The germline gives CDR1 SGHAT, CDR2 FQNNGV. The CDR3 covers 13 residues. The CDR3 DNA sequence: TGTGCCAGCAGCCGTGGACCTGGCTACGAGCAGTACTTC. This gives the protein CASSRGPGYEQYF.

J is TRBJ2-2 and V is TRBV11-2; D tentatively reads TRBD1 or TRBD2 (6 bases each). Per germline, CDR1 SGHAT and CDR2 FQNNGV. V lost 6 bases, J lost 2 bases, and 16 bases lay in between. The CDR3 is 16 residues long. The CDR3 spells CASRLIRGLNTGELFF. CDR3 coding DNA: TGTGCCAGCAGGCTTATCCGGGGGCTAAACACCGGGGAGCTGTTTTTT.

The rearrangement joins TRBV6-5 to TRBJ1-5; a possible D gene is TRBD1 (5 bases). The germline V and J ends were trimmed by 5 bases and 3 bases, with 20 bases remaining between them. CDR3 length: 17 amino acids. CDR1 and CDR2 from the germline V gene are MNHEY and SVGAGI. DNA for the CDR3: TGTGCCAGCAGTGCTCTACCGGGGACGGTTATCAATCAGCCCCAGCATTTT. Protein: CASSALPGTVINQPQHF.

This chain links TRBV12-3 or TRBV12-4 with TRBJ2-1; 12 bases align to TRBD1. J was trimmed by 10 bases and V by 6 bases; bases with no gene match: 22. The CDR3 is 19 residues long. CDR3 protein: CASSLDSWGTGGLTGEQFF. The CDR3 bases are TGTGCCAGCAGCCTAGACTCATGGGGGACAGGGGGCCTCACTGGGGAGCAGTTCTTC.

This clonotype was counted between two and nine times. The chain combines TRBV7-9 with TRBJ2-7; TRBD1 is a possible D gene (6 bases). Germline V gene data show CDR1 as SEHNR and CDR2 as FQNEAQ (reference sequence). The germline V and J ends were trimmed by 0 bases and 5 bases, with 20 bases remaining between them. The CDR3 totals 17 residues. The CDR3 DNA reads TGTGCCAGCAGCTTAGCGGTTTGGGACACCCTCTCGGACGAGCAGTACTTC. As protein: CASSLAVWDTLSDEQYF.

This sequence joins TRBV3-1 and TRBJ1-2, with 10 nucleotides matching TRBD1. V shed 1 base and J 4 bases; nucleotides not matched to a gene: 3. CDR3 length: 15 amino acids. From germline, CDR1 is LGHDT and CDR2 YNNKEL (reference sequence). The CDR3 DNA is TGTGCCAGCAGCCAAGTCGGACAGGGGGTCTATGGCTACACCTTC. It translates to CASSQVGQGVYGYTF. Drawing the rest from reference TRBV3-1 and TRBJ1-2, the complete variable domain is DTAVSQTPKYLVTQMGNDKSIKCEQNLGHDTMYWYKQDSKKFLKIMFSYNNKELIINETVPNRFSPKSPDKAHLNLHINSLELGDSAVYFCASSQVGQGVYGYTFGSGTRLTVV.

This clonotype was found many times. The CDR3: CATSETGTSGSNTGELFF. DNA for the CDR3: TGTGCCACCAGTGAGACCGGGACTAGCGGGTCGAACACCGGGGAGCTGTTTTTT. The chain has TRBV24-1 and TRBJ2-2; 12 bases are shared with TRBD2. The CDR3 has 18 residues. CDR1 is KGHDR and CDR2 is SFDVKD in the germline V gene. Trimming took 4 bases from V and 0 from J; bases not matched to a gene: 5.

The chain joins TRBV25-1 to TRBJ1-2; D is unresolved. This CDR3 is 14 amino acids long. The V gene lost 7 bases and the J gene lost 4 bases, with 16 bases spanning the gap. Germline V gene lookup returns CDR1 MGHDK and CDR2 SYGVNS. CDR3 residues: CASTSSGEGYGYTF. Here the CDR3 DNA reads TGTGCCAGCACCTCTTCCGGGGAAGGCTATGGCTACACCTTC.

This clonotype was seen at least ten times. This chain links TRBV20-1 with TRBJ1-1, with TRBD1 as a possible D gene (5 bases). V dropped 4 bases and J dropped 10 bases, with 13 bases sitting between them. In germline, CDR1 is DFQATT, CDR2 SNEGSKA (reference sequence). This CDR3 is built from 11 residues. CDR3: CSATPAQGAFF. The CDR3 DNA reads TGCAGTGCTACCCCGGCCCAGGGAGCTTTCTTT.

At least ten counts were recorded for this clonotype. The genes are TRBV7-9 and TRBJ1-1; 7 nucleotides align to TRBD1. Trimming at V came to 5 bases and at J to 11 bases, leaving 11 bases not matched to a gene. Looked up from germline, CDR1 is SEHNR and CDR2 is FQNEAQ (reference sequence). This CDR3 region has 13 residues. CDR3 DNA sequence: TGTGCCAGCAGCCTTTTCGACAGGGCTGTGGCTTTCTTT. Its translation is CASSLFDRAVAFF.

This clonotype was detected a few times. The chain employs TRBV20-1 and TRBJ1-2; D call uncertain. The CDR3 runs to 13 residues. Germline assignment: CDR1 DFQATT and CDR2 SNEGSKA (reference sequence). Trimming took 2 bases from V and 6 from J, leaving 13 bases between them. The CDR3 is CSARRRYTDGYTF. The DNA for the CDR3 is TGCAGTGCTAGAAGGAGGTACACGGATGGCTACACCTTC.